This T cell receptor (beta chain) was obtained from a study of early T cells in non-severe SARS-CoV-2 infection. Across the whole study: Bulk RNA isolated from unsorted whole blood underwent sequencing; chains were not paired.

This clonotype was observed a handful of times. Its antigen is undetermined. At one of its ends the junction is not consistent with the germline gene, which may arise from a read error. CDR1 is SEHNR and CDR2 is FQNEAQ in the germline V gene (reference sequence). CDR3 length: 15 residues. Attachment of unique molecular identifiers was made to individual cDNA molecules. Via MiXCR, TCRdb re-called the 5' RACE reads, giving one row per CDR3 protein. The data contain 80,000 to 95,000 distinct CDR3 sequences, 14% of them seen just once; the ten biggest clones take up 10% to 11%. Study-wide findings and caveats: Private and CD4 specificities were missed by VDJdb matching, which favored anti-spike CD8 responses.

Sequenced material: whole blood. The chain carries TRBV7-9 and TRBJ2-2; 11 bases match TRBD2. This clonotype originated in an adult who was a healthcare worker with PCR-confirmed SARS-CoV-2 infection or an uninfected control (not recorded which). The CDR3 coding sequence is TGTGCCAGCAGCCCTAGCGGGGGGAACCCCGGGGAGCTGTTTTTT. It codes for CASSPSGGNPGELFF.